The clone carrying this T cell receptor beta chain was found a few times. The sample originates from a study of blood T cells in healthy people across ages. The sample providers were healthy Caucasian people from Russia, aged about 6 to 95. Researchers collected 9.5 to 10 milliliters of peripheral blood from every single donor. Sample-barcoded 5' priming and a J-beta primer mix drove a second PCR of roughly 7 to 11 cycles. Each CDR3 protein is one row after TCRdb ran MiXCR on the 5' RACE reads. The table lists 850,000 to 1,000,000 distinct CDR3 sequences, roughly 48% of them singletons. This receptor was identified in a man aged 30 to 45 in good health. The sequenced material came from blood.

In DNA form, the CDR3 reads TGTGCCAGCAGTCGCTTCAGCTACAATGAGCAGTTCTTC. This codes for CASSRFSYNEQFF. The chain couples TRBV3-1 to TRBJ2-1; D not certain. Germline values: CDR1 LGHDT, CDR2 YNNKEL (reference sequence). The CDR3 spans 13 residues. The ends were cut back, 6 bases at V and 3 bases at J, with 9 bases in the middle.